This T cell receptor (beta chain) was recovered during a study of response to subunit inactivated influenza vaccine. MiXCR, applied by TCRdb to the RT-PCR reads, yields one record per CDR3 protein. The data contain roughly 650,000 distinct CDR3 sequences, around 16% of them singletons. V dropped 3 bases and J dropped 5 bases, with 17 bases sitting between them. Germline V gene sequence: CDR1 SQVTM, CDR2 ANQGSEA. This CDR3 has 14 residues. General study points: Researchers suggested that each seasonal influenza vaccination recruits few new T cells.

This clonotype was counted only a few times. Its antigen is currently unknown. This rearrangement joins TRBV29-1 to TRBJ2-7; D possibly uses TRBD1 or TRBD2 (5 bases each). Specimen: PBMCs from blood, collected 11 to 12 days after vaccination. This receptor was taken from a man in his fifties or sixties who received an inactivated influenza vaccine. CDR3 protein: CSVDVGTLTDEQYF. The CDR3 DNA reads TGCAGCGTTGACGTAGGGACCCTAACCGACGAGCAGTACTTC.